This record concerns one T cell receptor beta chain sequence. In the original analysis: Cell counts per sample came from amplifying reference gene primers. Sequencing used immunoSEQ multiplex PCR; TCRdb keeps in-frame clones, though not all of them. That table supplies the V and J calls and clone size; D and trimming were determined from the DNA. The sample lists roughly 360,000 clones, around 87% occurring once. This entry comes from a study of blood T cell repertoires in COVID-19. Across the study: Whether acute or convalescent, the COVID-19 samples came from the United States, Italy and Spain.

V gave up 0 bases and J gave up 4 bases, with 12 bases separating them. CDR1 MNHEY and CDR2 SVGAGI come from the germline V gene. The CDR3 has 15 amino acids. Recovered status in Cohort 3 required two negative PCRs, clearance, or symptom resolution. This receptor was obtained from a man aged 30 to 45 who had recovered from COVID-19. Sequenced sample: PBMCs or T cells enriched from blood (not recorded which). The rearrangement uses TRBV6-5 and TRBJ1-1; the D is unclear. CDR3 in DNA: TGTGCCAGCAGTTACTCGGCAGGCCCTGGCACTGAAGCTTTCTTT. Residues: CASSYSAGPGTEAFF.